These 28 T cell receptor beta chains came from one sample sequenced in a study of blood T cell repertoires in COVID-19 (dated by TCRdb to 2018 to 2021). The library relied on the immunoSEQ multiplex PCR assay. TCRdb obtained this table from immuneACCESS and retained in-frame rearrangements with V and J assigned. These tables miss some clones; where compared with another copy, unresolved V genes account for less than half of the shortfall, and the remainder is unexplained. The sample profile shows hundreds of thousands of clones; around nine tenths of them were found once. The ten largest make up 14% to 15% of the sample. The specimen was PBMCs or T cells enriched from blood (not recorded which). These receptors originate from a woman in her forties or fifties with acute COVID-19.

This chain joins TRBV27 and TRBJ2-3; TRBD2 aligns across 9 bases. The V and J ends lost 5 bases and 2 bases, in that order; junction bases with no gene match: 5. Per the germline V gene, CDR1 is MNHEY and CDR2 is SMNVEV (reference sequence). The CDR3 spans 15 residues. The CDR3 DNA is TGTGCCAGCAGTCCTCGGACTAGCGCCACAGATACGCAGTATTTT. Amino acids: CASSPRTSATDTQYF.

The CDR3 DNA reads TGTGCCACCAGTGATCTTTCGCCCGGGACAGGGTTGTACGAGCAGTACTTC. Its protein product is CATSDLSPGTGLYEQYF. The J gene is TRBJ2-7, the V gene TRBV24-1; 9 bases map to TRBD1. Germline values: CDR1 KGHDR, CDR2 SFDVKD. V gave up 3 bases and J gave up 4 bases; unmatched junction bases: 12. The CDR3 contains 17 residues.

The chain joins TRBV18 to TRBJ2-7, with D possibly being TRBD1 (5 bases). The CDR3 has 13 residues. The ends were cut back, 5 bases at V and 2 bases at J, with 10 bases in the middle. Germline V gene sequence: CDR1 KGHSH, CDR2 LQKENI. The CDR3 is CASSSDSPYEQYF. The CDR3 DNA reads as TGTGCCAGCTCAAGCGACAGCCCCTACGAGCAGTACTTC.

V is TRBV7-2 and J is TRBJ1-1, with TRBD1 as a possible D gene (5 bases). V was clipped by 5 bases and J by 1 base, with 11 bases between them. Germline CDR1 and CDR2: SGHTA and FQGNSA. The CDR3 extends over 14 amino acids. CDR3: CASSPIQGNTEAFF. DNA for the CDR3: TGTGCCAGCAGCCCCATCCAGGGGAACACTGAAGCTTTCTTT.

V usage is TRBV5-1 and J usage is TRBJ2-2; TRBD2 aligns across 9 bases. The V gene's germline CDR1 is SGHRS and CDR2 YFSETQ. V shed 1 base and J 0 bases; nucleotides not matched to a gene: 4. The CDR3 length is 17 residues. CDR3 nucleotide sequence: TGCGCCAGCAGCTTGACAGGACTAGCGTCGAACACCGGGGAGCTGTTTTTT. Protein product: CASSLTGLASNTGELFF.

The chain has TRBV12-5 and TRBJ2-7; perhaps TRBD2 as D (6 bases). Trimming took off 7 bases at V and 0 bases at J, with 16 bases between the two ends. CDR1 is LGHNT, CDR2 FRNRAP, per germline. This CDR3 has 15 amino acids. This chain's CDR3 is CASALTGDPSYEQYF. CDR3 in DNA: TGTGCTAGTGCTCTCACGGGAGATCCCTCCTACGAGCAGTACTTC.

This rearrangement joins TRBV7-2 to TRBJ2-5; weak D call: TRBD2 (5 bases). CDR1 and CDR2 (germline): SGHTA, FQGNSA. V was clipped by 0 bases and J by 5 bases, with 7 bases between them. The CDR3 length is 13 residues. CDR3 residues: CASSLAEAETQYF. CDR3 DNA sequence: TGTGCCAGCAGCTTAGCGGAGGCTGAGACCCAGTACTTC.

This chain links TRBV5-1 with TRBJ2-1; 10 bases align to TRBD2. Unmatched junction bases numbered 9, after V lost 3 bases and J lost 6 bases. CDR1 and CDR2 (germline): SGHRS, YFSETQ. This CDR3 is 16 amino acids long. In DNA form, the CDR3 reads TGCGCCAGCAGCTCCCTCCCTAGCGGGAGTAGCAATGAGCAGTTCTTC. It translates to CASSSLPSGSSNEQFF.

The V call is TRBV19, the J call TRBJ2-3; weak D call: TRBD1 (6 bases). The CDR3 is made up of 12 amino acids. The V gene's germline CDR1 is LNHDA and CDR2 SQIVND (reference sequence). Trimming cost V 5 bases and J 6 bases, with 9 bases left between them. The CDR3 region is CASSFQGDTQYF. CDR3 in DNA: TGTGCCAGTAGTTTCCAGGGGGATACGCAGTATTTT.

This chain joins TRBV20-1 and TRBJ2-1; D call uncertain. The CDR3 has 10 residues. Germline V lookup: CDR1 DFQATT, CDR2 SNEGSKA (reference sequence). The V end lost 6 bases, the J end lost 3 bases, and 3 bases lay between the germline ends. The CDR3 loop is CSALYNEQFF. In nucleotides, the CDR3 is TGCAGTGCCCTCTACAATGAGCAGTTCTTC.

The J gene is TRBJ2-2, the V gene TRBV9, with TRBD1 identical over 10 bases. V shed 2 bases, J shed 6 bases, and the junction held 1 base outside the gene matches. Looked up from germline, CDR1 is SGDLS and CDR2 is YYNGEE. The CDR3 spans 14 residues. The CDR3 sequence is CASSVGTGAGELFF. The CDR3 DNA reads as TGTGCCAGCAGCGTGGGGACAGGGGCCGGGGAGCTGTTTTTT.

The chain is built from TRBV5-1 and TRBJ2-1, with TRBD2 matching over 15 bases. J gave up 6 bases and V 2 bases, and 9 bases lay outside the gene matches. CDR1 is SGHRS, CDR2 YFSETQ, per germline. The CDR3 is 18 amino acids. This CDR3 reads CASSLGLAGGPGFNEQFF. In nucleotides, the CDR3 is TGCGCCAGCAGCTTAGGACTAGCGGGAGGGCCGGGATTCAATGAGCAGTTCTTC. The entire variable domain, with the rest obtained from reference TRBV5-1 and TRBJ2-1, is as follows: KAGVTQTPRYLIKTRGQQVTLSCSPISGHRSVSWYQQTPGQGLQFLFEYFSETQRNKGNFPGRFSGRQFSNSRSEMNVSTLELGDSALYLCASSLGLAGGPGFNEQFFGPGTRLTVL.

The rearrangement links TRBV5-4 to TRBJ2-2, with a possible D match to TRBD2 (5 bases). The CDR3 has 13 amino acids. Per the germline V gene, CDR1 is SGHNT and CDR2 is YYREEE (reference sequence). Trimming pared 4 bases from V and 6 bases from J, leaving 10 bases between. CDR3 residues: CASSPPGSGELFF. In DNA, the CDR3 is TGTGCCAGCAGCCCCCCGGGGTCCGGGGAGCTGTTTTTT. Complete variable domain (other parts from reference TRBV5-4 and TRBJ2-2): ETGVTQSPTHLIKTRGQQVTLRCSSQSGHNTVSWYQQALGQGPQFIFQYYREEENGRGNFPPRFSGLQFPNYSSELNVNALELDDSALYLCASSPPGSGELFFGEGSRLTVL.

The chain carries TRBV18 and TRBJ2-3, with 9 bases aligning to TRBD2. Per the germline V gene, CDR1 is KGHSH and CDR2 is LQKENI. The CDR3 totals 20 residues. V gave up 3 bases and J gave up 1 base; unmatched junction bases: 17. Written as DNA, the CDR3 is TGTGCCAGCTCACCCTATTCGCCCGGGACTAGCATTTTCCGCACAGATACGCAGTATTTT. Its translation: CASSPYSPGTSIFRTDTQYF.

This chain joins TRBV30 and TRBJ1-6; D ambiguous. This CDR3 has 13 amino acids. The ends were cut back, 4 bases at V and 4 bases at J, with 8 bases in the middle. Germline V gene data show CDR1 as GTSNPN and CDR2 as SVGIG (reference sequence). The CDR3 coding sequence is TGTGCCTGGAACCTCGGGTATAATTCACCCCTCCACTTT. Amino acids: CAWNLGYNSPLHF. The variable domain in full, with the rest retrieved from reference TRBV30 and TRBJ1-6, is SQTIHQWPATLVQPVGSPLSLECTVEGTSNPNLYWYRQAAGRGLQLLFYSVGIGQISSEVPQNLSASRPQDRQFILSSKKLLLSDSGFYLCAWNLGYNSPLHFGNGTRLTVT.

The chain has TRBV9 and TRBJ2-7, with D perhaps matching TRBD2 (6 bases). Germline V gives CDR1 SGDLS, CDR2 YYNGEE. V was trimmed by 0 bases and J by 2 bases, leaving 12 bases between them. The CDR3 loop spans 15 amino acids. This CDR3 reads CASSVGGGGPYEQYF. DNA of the CDR3: TGTGCCAGCAGCGTAGGGGGAGGTGGGCCCTACGAGCAGTACTTC.

In the case of this clone: Additional DNA sequences in this sample encode the identical CDR3. The CDR3 region has the DNA TGTGCCAGCAGTTACCGAGAAGGGGGCTACGAGCAGTACTTC. Residues: CASSYREGGYEQYF. This chain uses TRBV6-2 or TRBV6-3 with TRBJ2-7, with a possible D match to TRBD1 (6 bases). Germline values: CDR1 MNHEY, CDR2 SVGEGT. This CDR3 has 14 residues. Trimming pared 2 bases from V and 3 bases from J, leaving 11 bases between.

This sequence joins TRBV5-1 and TRBJ2-1; weak D call: TRBD1 (5 bases). The CDR3 is made up of 11 amino acids. The germline V and J ends were trimmed by 5 bases and 12 bases, with 12 bases remaining between them. Per the germline V gene, CDR1 is SGHRS and CDR2 is YFSETQ. CDR3 in amino acids: CASSEGAVQFF. The CDR3 DNA reads TGCGCCAGCAGTGAAGGGGCGGTGCAGTTCTTC.

V and J are TRBV4-2 and TRBJ2-5; D may be TRBD2 (5 bases). Germline CDR1 LGHNA, CDR2 YNFKEQ. Trimming shortened V by 1 base and J by 0 bases, and 12 bases separated the two germline ends. The CDR3 is made up of 16 amino acids. The CDR3: CASSQADRGYQETQYF. The CDR3 DNA follows: TGTGCCAGCAGCCAAGCTGACCGCGGGTACCAAGAGACCCAGTACTTC.

The chain couples TRBV18 to TRBJ2-7, with D maybe TRBD2 (6 bases). The V end lost 9 bases, the J end lost 2 bases, and 17 bases lay between the germline ends. Germline assignment: CDR1 KGHSH and CDR2 LQKENI. This CDR3 region has 14 residues. Here the CDR3 DNA reads TGTGCCAGTTTCCTACCTAGCGCACCCTACGAGCAGTACTTC. It encodes CASFLPSAPYEQYF.

The chain joins TRBV3-1 (or the pseudogene TRBV3-2) to TRBJ1-2, with 10 bases matching TRBD1. After removal of 3 bases from V and 4 bases from J, the junction contained 5 bases not matched to a gene. This CDR3 contains 15 residues. Germline V gene lookup returns CDR1 LGHDT and CDR2 YNNKEL (reference sequence). The DNA for the CDR3 is TGTGCCAGCAGCCAGACAGGGGGCTCGGGCTATGGCTACACCTTC. Its protein is CASSQTGGSGYGYTF.

The chain has TRBV6-5 and TRBJ2-1; 8 nucleotides line up with TRBD2. The CDR3 has 15 residues. Germline CDR1 is MNHEY and CDR2 is SVGAGI. The V gene end was trimmed by 2 bases and the J gene end by 4 bases; junction bases not matched to a gene: 4. The CDR3 nucleotides read TGTGCCAGCAGTTACAGAGCGGGAGTTTACAATGAGCAGTTCTTC. Protein: CASSYRAGVYNEQFF.

The chain has TRBV30 and TRBJ2-7, with D possibly being TRBD2 (7 bases). V shed 1 base and J shed 2 bases, with 15 bases lying between them. Germline assignment: CDR1 GTSNPN and CDR2 SVGIG (reference sequence). This CDR3 has 15 amino acids. The CDR3 coding sequence is TGTGCCTGGAGTGGGGGGGGCAGGGCGGCCTACGAGCAGTACTTC. Protein: CAWSGGGRAAYEQYF.

The chain uses TRBV5-1 and TRBJ2-3; a possible D gene is TRBD1 (6 bases). The CDR3 has 14 amino acids. Deletions cut 1 base from V and 3 bases from J, with 9 bases between. Germline CDR1 is SGHRS and CDR2 is YFSETQ. The CDR3 region is CASSLTGWTDTQYF. DNA for the CDR3: TGCGCCAGCAGCTTGACAGGGTGGACAGATACGCAGTATTTT.

The rearrangement links TRBV7-2 to TRBJ2-3; 10 nucleotides match TRBD2. V lost 5 bases, J lost 2 bases, and 4 bases stayed unmatched. CDR3 length equals 15 residues. Looked up from germline, CDR1 is SGHTA and CDR2 is FQGNSA. The CDR3 region is CASSPGTSATDTQYF. The CDR3 DNA reads as TGTGCCAGCAGCCCCGGGACTAGCGCCACAGATACGCAGTATTTT. Using reference TRBV7-2 and TRBJ2-3 for the parts outside the CDR3, the full variable domain is GAGVSQSPSNKVTEKGKDVELRCDPISGHTALYWYRQSLGQGLEFLIYFQGNSAPDKSGLPSDRFSAERTGGSVSTLTIQRTQQEDSAVYLCASSPGTSATDTQYFGPGTRLTVL.

This clone was observed a handful of times. The chain is built from TRBV7-8 and TRBJ2-7; 12 positions match TRBD2. Germline trimming cut 3 bases from V and 4 bases from J; bases unmatched to any gene: 1. CDR1 and CDR2 (germline): SGHVS, FQNEAQ. The CDR3 is 14 amino acids. CDR3 region: CASSLTSGSYEQYF. CDR3 in DNA: TGTGCCAGCAGCTTGACTAGCGGGAGTTACGAGCAGTACTTC.

The chain has TRBV10-2 and TRBJ1-2; no firm D call. This CDR3 is 12 amino acids long. Trimming shortened V by 6 bases and J by 3 bases, and 8 bases separated the two germline ends. CDR1 is WSHSY, CDR2 SAAADI, per germline. The CDR3 reads CASSSRDYGYTF. The DNA for the CDR3 is TGCGCCAGCAGCTCAAGAGACTATGGCTACACCTTC.

In DNA, the CDR3 is TGTGCCTGGAGGGACAGGGTGGGGGAAAAACTGTTTTTT. Encoded protein: CAWRDRVGEKLFF. The chain employs TRBV30 and TRBJ1-4; 8 positions match TRBD1. Unmatched junction bases numbered 5, after V lost 3 bases and J lost 8 bases. The CDR3 is 13 residues long. From germline, CDR1 is GTSNPN and CDR2 SVGIG (reference sequence).